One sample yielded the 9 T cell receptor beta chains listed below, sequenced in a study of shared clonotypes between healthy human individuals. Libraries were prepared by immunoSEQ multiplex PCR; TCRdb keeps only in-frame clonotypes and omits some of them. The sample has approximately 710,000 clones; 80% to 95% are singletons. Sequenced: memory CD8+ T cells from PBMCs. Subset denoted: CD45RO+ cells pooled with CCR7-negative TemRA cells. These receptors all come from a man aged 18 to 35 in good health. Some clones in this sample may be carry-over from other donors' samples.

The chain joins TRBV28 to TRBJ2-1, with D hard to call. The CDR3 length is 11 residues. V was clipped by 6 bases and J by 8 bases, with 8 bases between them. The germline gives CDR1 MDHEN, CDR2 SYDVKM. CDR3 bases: TGTGCCAGCAGCACCACACATGAGCAGTTCTTC. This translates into CASSTTHEQFF.

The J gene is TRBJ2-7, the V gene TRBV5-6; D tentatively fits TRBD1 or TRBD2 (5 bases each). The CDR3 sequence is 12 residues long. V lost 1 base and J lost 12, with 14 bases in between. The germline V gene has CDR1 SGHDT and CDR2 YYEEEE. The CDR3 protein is CASSLRDQERYF. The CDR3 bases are TGTGCCAGCAGCTTGAGGGACCAGGAACGGTACTTC.

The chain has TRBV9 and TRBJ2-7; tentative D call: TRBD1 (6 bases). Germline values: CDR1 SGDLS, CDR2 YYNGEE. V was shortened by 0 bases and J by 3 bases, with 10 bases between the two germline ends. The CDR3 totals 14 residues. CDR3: CASSVEGQFYEQYF. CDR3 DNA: TGTGCCAGCAGCGTAGAAGGACAGTTCTACGAGCAGTACTTC.

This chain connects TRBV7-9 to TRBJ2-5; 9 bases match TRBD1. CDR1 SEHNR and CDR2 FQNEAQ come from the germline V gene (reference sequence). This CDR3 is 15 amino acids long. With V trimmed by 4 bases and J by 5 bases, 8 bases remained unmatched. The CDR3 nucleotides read TGTGCCAGCAGCTCAAGACAGGGGGAAAGTGAGACCCAGTACTTC. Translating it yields CASSSRQGESETQYF.

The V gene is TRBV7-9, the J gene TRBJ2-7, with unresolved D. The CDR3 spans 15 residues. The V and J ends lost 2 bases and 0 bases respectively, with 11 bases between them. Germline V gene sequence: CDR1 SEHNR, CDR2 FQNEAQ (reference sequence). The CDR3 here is CASSLISGSSYEQYF. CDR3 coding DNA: TGTGCCAGCAGCTTAATTTCTGGCAGCTCCTACGAGCAGTACTTC.

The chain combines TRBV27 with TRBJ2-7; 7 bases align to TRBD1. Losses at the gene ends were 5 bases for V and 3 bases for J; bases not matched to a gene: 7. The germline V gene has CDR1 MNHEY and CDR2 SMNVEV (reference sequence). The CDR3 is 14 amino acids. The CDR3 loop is CASSPTGTYYEQYF. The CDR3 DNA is TGTGCCAGCAGTCCGACAGGGACCTACTACGAGCAGTACTTC.

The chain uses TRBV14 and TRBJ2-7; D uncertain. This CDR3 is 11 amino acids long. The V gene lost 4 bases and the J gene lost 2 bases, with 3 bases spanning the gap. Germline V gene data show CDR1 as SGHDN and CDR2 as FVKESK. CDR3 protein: CASSLAYEQYF. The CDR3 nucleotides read TGTGCCAGCAGCCTCGCCTACGAGCAGTACTTC.

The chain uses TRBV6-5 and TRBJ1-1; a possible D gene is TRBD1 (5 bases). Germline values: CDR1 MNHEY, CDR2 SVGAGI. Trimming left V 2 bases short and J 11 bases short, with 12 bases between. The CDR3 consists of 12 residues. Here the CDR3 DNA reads TGTGCCAGCAGTTACCCGGGGGTGGACGCTTTCTTT. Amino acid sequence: CASSYPGVDAFF.

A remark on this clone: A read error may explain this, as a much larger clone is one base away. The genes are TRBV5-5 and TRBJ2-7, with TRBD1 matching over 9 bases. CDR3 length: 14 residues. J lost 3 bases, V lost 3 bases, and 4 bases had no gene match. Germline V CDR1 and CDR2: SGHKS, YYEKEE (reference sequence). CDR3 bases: TGTGCCAGCAGCTCCGGGACAGGGAGCTACGAGCAGTACTTC. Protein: CASSSGTGSYEQYF.